The 21 T cell receptor beta chains listed next were all sequenced from one sample in a study of beta chain features in type 1 diabetes. cDNA synthesis used the whole RNA isolate, giving expressed TCRB sequences. TCRdb keeps only in-frame clones here, not all; method: immunoSEQ multiplex PCR. The sample includes about 930,000 clones, around a sixth of them seen just once. Sample: naive CD4+ T cells from blood. These receptors were obtained from a woman under 30 in good health.

The chain employs TRBV18 and TRBJ2-1; the match to TRBD1 covers 11 bases. From germline, CDR1 is KGHSH and CDR2 LQKENI. This CDR3 is built from 17 residues. V was clipped by 3 bases and J by 1 base; unmatched bases: 5. The CDR3 reads CASSPRTGGESYNEQFF. The CDR3, as DNA: TGTGCCAGCTCACCTAGGACAGGGGGCGAATCCTACAATGAGCAGTTCTTC. Complete variable domain (other parts from reference TRBV18 and TRBJ2-1): NAGVMQNPRHLVRRRGQEARLRCSPMKGHSHVYWYRQLPEEGLKFMVYLQKENIIDESGMPKERFSAEFPKEGPSILRIQQVVRGDSAAYFCASSPRTGGESYNEQFFGPGTRLTVL.

This clone was found a few times. V and J are TRBV4-2 and TRBJ2-4; TRBD2 matches at 7 bases. The CDR3 is 15 residues long. The J segment lost 7 bases and the V segment lost 3 bases, leaving 9 bases of the junction unmatched. CDR1 is LGHNA and CDR2 is YNFKEQ in the germline V gene. The CDR3 DNA reads as TGTGCCAGCAGCCAGATAGGGAGGGAAAGGAACATTCAGTACTTC. Encoded protein: CASSQIGRERNIQYF.

The CDR3 here is CASSLAGGMGTEAFF. The CDR3 coding sequence is TGTGCCAGCAGCTTAGCAGGGGGCATGGGCACTGAAGCTTTCTTT. The chain is built from TRBV7-9 and TRBJ1-1, with 7 positions matching TRBD1. V dropped 0 bases and J dropped 4; count of bases not matched to a gene: 5. CDR1 and CDR2 (germline): SEHNR, FQNEAQ (reference sequence). The CDR3 length is 15 residues.

The chain joins TRBV6-5 to TRBJ2-3; D gene unclear. The CDR3 extends over 15 amino acids. Trimming cost V 6 bases and J 4 bases, with 17 bases left between them. CDR1 MNHEY and CDR2 SVGAGI come from the germline V gene. The CDR3 nucleotides read TGTGCCAGCAGGAAACAGCGATCCGGTGCAGATACGCAGTATTTT. It encodes CASRKQRSGADTQYF.

The rearrangement uses TRBV7-9 and TRBJ1-2; no clear D gene. The CDR3 runs to 14 residues. The V and J ends lost 2 bases and 0 bases respectively, with 7 bases between them. Per the germline V gene, CDR1 is SEHNR and CDR2 is FQNEAQ (reference sequence). CDR3 residues: CASSLSPANYGYTF. In DNA, the CDR3 is TGTGCCAGCAGCTTAAGTCCAGCTAACTATGGCTACACCTTC.

The chain uses TRBV2 and TRBJ2-5, with 7 nucleotides matching TRBD2. Germline lookup yields CDR1 SNHLY and CDR2 FYNNEI. V dropped 7 bases and J dropped 4; count of bases not matched to a gene: 6. The CDR3 length is 13 residues. The CDR3 DNA follows: TGTGCCAGCAATTCTGCGGGGGTAGAGACCCAGTACTTC. Translation: CASNSAGVETQYF.

This chain joins TRBV7-2 and TRBJ2-7; D possibly corresponds to TRBD2 (6 bases). The CDR3 covers 14 residues. V was shortened by 6 bases and J by 3 bases, with 15 bases between the two germline ends. Germline CDR1 and CDR2: SGHTA and FQGNSA. The CDR3 coding sequence is TGTGCCAGCAGTTCTCAGGAGGGCCGCTACGAGCAGTACTTC. Translation gives CASSSQEGRYEQYF.

The rearrangement joins TRBV27 to TRBJ2-7; 8 nucleotides agree with TRBD1. This CDR3 has 14 amino acids. V was clipped by 6 bases and J by 7 bases; unmatched bases: 11. Germline values: CDR1 MNHEY, CDR2 SMNVEV (reference sequence). The CDR3 spells CASSTDRGSSEQYF. The CDR3 DNA sequence: TGTGCCAGCAGCACCGACAGGGGTTCTTCTGAGCAGTACTTC.

The J gene is TRBJ2-7, the V gene TRBV18; 10 bases match TRBD1. The V gene's germline CDR1 is KGHSH and CDR2 LQKENI. This CDR3 is 14 amino acids long. The V gene end was trimmed by 5 bases and the J gene end by 3 bases; junction bases not matched to a gene: 4. The CDR3 loop reads CASSGTGARYEQYF. The CDR3, as DNA: TGTGCCAGCTCAGGGACAGGGGCCCGCTACGAGCAGTACTTC. Looking up the rest from reference TRBV18 and TRBJ2-7 gives the full variable domain: NAGVMQNPRHLVRRRGQEARLRCSPMKGHSHVYWYRQLPEEGLKFMVYLQKENIIDESGMPKERFSAEFPKEGPSILRIQQVVRGDSAAYFCASSGTGARYEQYFGPGTRLTVT.

This clone has more than one count but fewer than ten. The chain combines TRBV15 with TRBJ2-1, with D uncertain. Deletions cut 8 bases from V and 9 bases from J, with 11 bases between. Germline V gene lookup returns CDR1 LNHNV and CDR2 YYDKDF (reference sequence). There are 11 residues in the CDR3. As DNA, the CDR3 is TGTGCCACCGGAAGGAGTTTTGAGCAGTTCTTC. Protein product: CATGRSFEQFF.

This clone occurred a few times. V gene TRBV7-2 combines with J gene TRBJ2-7, with TRBD2 matching 15 bases. The CDR3 runs 15 residues. The V gene's germline CDR1 is SGHTA and CDR2 FQGNSA. V was clipped by 5 bases and J by 4 bases; unmatched bases: 3. The CDR3 DNA follows: TGTGCCAGCAGCCGGACTAGCGGGAGGGGATACGAGCAGTACTTC. It yields the protein CASSRTSGRGYEQYF. Combining the CDR3 with reference TRBV7-2 and TRBJ2-7 gives the whole variable domain GAGVSQSPSNKVTEKGKDVELRCDPISGHTALYWYRQSLGQGLEFLIYFQGNSAPDKSGLPSDRFSAERTGGSVSTLTIQRTQQEDSAVYLCASSRTSGRGYEQYFGPGTRLTVT.

The gene calls are TRBV7-2 and TRBJ2-3; no reliable D call. V lost 7 bases and J lost 6, with 11 bases in between. Germline CDR1 and CDR2: SGHTA and FQGNSA. This CDR3 spans 12 amino acids. The CDR3 DNA reads as TGTGCCAGCATTGACCGTGGGGATACGCAGTATTTT. Amino acids: CASIDRGDTQYF.

This clone appeared a few times. V is TRBV7-2 and J is TRBJ2-2; D is uncertain. Germline CDR1 SGHTA, CDR2 FQGNSA. This CDR3 has 13 residues. Trimming shortened V by 2 bases and J by 6 bases, and 7 bases separated the two germline ends. As DNA, the CDR3 is TGTGCCAGCAGCTTAAACCAGGCCGGGGAGCTGTTTTTT. This gives the protein CASSLNQAGELFF.

This clone was recorded many times. The chain employs TRBV23-1 and TRBJ2-5; 8 bases map to TRBD1. TRBV23-1 has ORF status, its function being uncertain. After removal of 10 bases from V and 1 base from J, the junction contained 8 bases not matched to a gene. The CDR3 runs to 14 residues. CDR3 sequence reads: CANRGQGPQETQYF. The CDR3 bases are TGCGCCAACCGAGGACAGGGCCCCCAAGAGACCCAGTACTTC.

This clone was detected a few times. CDR3 bases: TGCAGCGTTGGGTCCAGGGGGCTCGACGAGCAGTACTTC. It encodes CSVGSRGLDEQYF. This sequence joins TRBV29-1 and TRBJ2-7, with TRBD1 matching 8 bases. CDR3 length equals 13 residues. The ends lost 4 bases at V and 5 bases at J; junction bases unmatched: 7. The germline V gene encodes CDR1 SQVTM and CDR2 ANQGSEA.

The V gene is TRBV7-3, the J gene TRBJ2-3; D possibly corresponds to TRBD1 (6 bases). Trimming stripped 3 bases from V and 0 bases from J, with 13 bases between. CDR3 length equals 16 residues. Germline CDR1 reads SGHTA; CDR2 reads FQGTGA. CDR3 region: CASSFRPQGSTDTQYF. The CDR3 DNA reads TGTGCCAGCAGCTTCAGACCTCAGGGGAGCACAGATACGCAGTATTTT.

This clone was seen only a few times. V gene TRBV18 combines with J gene TRBJ2-1, with TRBD2 matching 10 bases. Germline values: CDR1 KGHSH, CDR2 LQKENI. V was clipped by 3 bases and J by 9 bases; unmatched bases: 14. The CDR3 is made up of 17 amino acids. CDR3: CASSPRGTSALRSEQFF. The CDR3 bases are TGTGCCAGCTCACCCCGCGGGACTAGCGCCTTACGTAGTGAGCAGTTCTTC.

This clone was observed a few times. CDR3 loop: CASSQQTGYEQYF. CDR3 DNA sequence: TGTGCCAGCAGCCAACAAACGGGGTACGAGCAGTACTTC. V gene TRBV5-4 combines with J gene TRBJ2-7; weak D call: TRBD2 (5 bases). Between the trimmed V and J ends, which lost 4 bases and 4 bases, there was a span of 12 bases. Germline V lookup: CDR1 SGHNT, CDR2 YYREEE (reference sequence). The CDR3 spans 13 residues.

This clone was found once. This chain connects TRBV5-1 to TRBJ2-1, with TRBD2 identical over 7 bases. Germline CDR1 is SGHRS and CDR2 is YFSETQ. This CDR3 region has 15 residues. With V trimmed by 3 bases and J by 3 bases, 6 bases remained unmatched. The CDR3 sequence: CASSYGDYYYNEQFF. In DNA form, the CDR3 reads TGCGCCAGCAGCTACGGGGACTACTACTACAATGAGCAGTTCTTC.

This chain links TRBV7-2 with TRBJ1-1; possible D gene TRBD1, 5 bases. Germline loops: CDR1 SGHTA, CDR2 FQGNSA. The CDR3 covers 14 residues. The ends were cut back, 3 bases at V and 1 base at J, with 9 bases in the middle. The CDR3 DNA sequence: TGTGCCAGCAGCTTGGGGGTCGGGAACACTGAAGCTTTCTTT. Its protein product is CASSLGVGNTEAFF. The whole variable domain, remainder taken from reference TRBV7-2 and TRBJ1-1, is GAGVSQSPSNKVTEKGKDVELRCDPISGHTALYWYRQSLGQGLEFLIYFQGNSAPDKSGLPSDRFSAERTGGSVSTLTIQRTQQEDSAVYLCASSLGVGNTEAFFGQGTRLTVV.

This clone has more than one count but fewer than ten. The chain combines TRBV7-2 with TRBJ2-2, with a weak D call TRBD1 (5 bases). Trimming pared 1 base from V and 9 bases from J, leaving 15 bases between. Germline CDR1 SGHTA, CDR2 FQGNSA. This CDR3 contains 15 residues. The CDR3 reads CASSLDSLGARELFF. The CDR3 region has the DNA TGTGCCAGCAGCTTAGATTCCCTTGGGGCCCGGGAGCTGTTTTTT. The variable domain in full, with the rest retrieved from reference TRBV7-2 and TRBJ2-2, is GAGVSQSPSNKVTEKGKDVELRCDPISGHTALYWYRQSLGQGLEFLIYFQGNSAPDKSGLPSDRFSAERTGGSVSTLTIQRTQQEDSAVYLCASSLDSLGARELFFGEGSRLTVL.